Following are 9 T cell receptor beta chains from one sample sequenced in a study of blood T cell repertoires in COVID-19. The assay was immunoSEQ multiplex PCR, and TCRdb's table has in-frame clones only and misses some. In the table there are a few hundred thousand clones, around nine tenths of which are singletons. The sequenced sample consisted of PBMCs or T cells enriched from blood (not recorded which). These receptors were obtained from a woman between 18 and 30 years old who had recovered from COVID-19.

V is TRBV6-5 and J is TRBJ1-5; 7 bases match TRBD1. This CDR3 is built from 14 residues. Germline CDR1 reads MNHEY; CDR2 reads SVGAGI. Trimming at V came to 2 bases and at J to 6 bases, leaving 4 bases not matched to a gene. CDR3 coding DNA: TGTGCCAGCAGTTACGGCCCAGGGGGTCAGCCCCAGCATTTT. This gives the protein CASSYGPGGQPQHF.

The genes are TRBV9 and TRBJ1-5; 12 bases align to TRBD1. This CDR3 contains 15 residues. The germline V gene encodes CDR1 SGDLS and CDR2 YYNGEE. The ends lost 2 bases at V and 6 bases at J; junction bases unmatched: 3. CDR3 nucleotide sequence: TGTGCCAGCAGCGTGGGGACAGGGGGCGGTCAGCCCCAGCATTTT. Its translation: CASSVGTGGGQPQHF.

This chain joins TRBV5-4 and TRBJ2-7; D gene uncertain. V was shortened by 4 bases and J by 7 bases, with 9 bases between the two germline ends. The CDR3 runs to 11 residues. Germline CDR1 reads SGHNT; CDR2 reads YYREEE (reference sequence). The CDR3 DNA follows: TGTGCCAGCAGCATTAGAGGTGAGCAGTACTTC. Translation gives CASSIRGEQYF.

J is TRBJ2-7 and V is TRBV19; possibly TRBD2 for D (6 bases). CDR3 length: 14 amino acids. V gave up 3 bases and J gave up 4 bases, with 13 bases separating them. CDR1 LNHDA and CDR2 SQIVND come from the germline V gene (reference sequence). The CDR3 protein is CASSIGLGGYEQYF. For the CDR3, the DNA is TGTGCCAGTAGTATCGGGTTGGGAGGATACGAGCAGTACTTC.

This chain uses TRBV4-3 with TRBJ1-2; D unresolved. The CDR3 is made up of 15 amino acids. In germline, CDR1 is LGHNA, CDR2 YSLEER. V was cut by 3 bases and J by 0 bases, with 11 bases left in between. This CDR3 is CASSQPSGTNYGYTF. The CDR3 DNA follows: TGCGCCAGCAGCCAGCCATCAGGTACTAACTATGGCTACACCTTC.

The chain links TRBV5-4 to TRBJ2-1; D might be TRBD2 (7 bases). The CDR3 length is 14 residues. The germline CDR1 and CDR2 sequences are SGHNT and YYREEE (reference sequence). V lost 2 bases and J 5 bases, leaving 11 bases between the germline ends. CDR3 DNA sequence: TGTGCCAGCAGCTTTGCGGGGGCCCACAATGAGCAGTTCTTC. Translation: CASSFAGAHNEQFF.

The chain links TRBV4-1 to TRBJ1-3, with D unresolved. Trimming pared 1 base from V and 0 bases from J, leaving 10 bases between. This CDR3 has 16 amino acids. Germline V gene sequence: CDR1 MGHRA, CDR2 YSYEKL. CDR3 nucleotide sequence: TGCGCCAGCAGCCAAGTGGACTCCCGCTCTGGAAACACCATATATTTT. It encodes CASSQVDSRSGNTIYF.

CDR3 coding DNA: TGTGCCAGCAGTTACTCCGTGCGGGGGGCGCATGGCTACACCTTC. It specifies CASSYSVRGAHGYTF. The chain is built from TRBV6-5 and TRBJ1-2; possibly TRBD1 for D (6 bases). The CDR3 spans 15 residues. Germline V gene sequence: CDR1 MNHEY, CDR2 SVGAGI. The V gene lost 0 bases and the J gene lost 6 bases, with 14 bases spanning the gap.

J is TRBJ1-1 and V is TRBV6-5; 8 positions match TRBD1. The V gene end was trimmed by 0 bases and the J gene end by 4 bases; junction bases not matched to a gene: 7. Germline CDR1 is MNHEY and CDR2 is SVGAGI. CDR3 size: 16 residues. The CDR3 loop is CASSYSGRGRGTEAFF. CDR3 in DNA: TGTGCCAGCAGTTACTCGGGCAGGGGGCGAGGCACTGAAGCTTTCTTT.